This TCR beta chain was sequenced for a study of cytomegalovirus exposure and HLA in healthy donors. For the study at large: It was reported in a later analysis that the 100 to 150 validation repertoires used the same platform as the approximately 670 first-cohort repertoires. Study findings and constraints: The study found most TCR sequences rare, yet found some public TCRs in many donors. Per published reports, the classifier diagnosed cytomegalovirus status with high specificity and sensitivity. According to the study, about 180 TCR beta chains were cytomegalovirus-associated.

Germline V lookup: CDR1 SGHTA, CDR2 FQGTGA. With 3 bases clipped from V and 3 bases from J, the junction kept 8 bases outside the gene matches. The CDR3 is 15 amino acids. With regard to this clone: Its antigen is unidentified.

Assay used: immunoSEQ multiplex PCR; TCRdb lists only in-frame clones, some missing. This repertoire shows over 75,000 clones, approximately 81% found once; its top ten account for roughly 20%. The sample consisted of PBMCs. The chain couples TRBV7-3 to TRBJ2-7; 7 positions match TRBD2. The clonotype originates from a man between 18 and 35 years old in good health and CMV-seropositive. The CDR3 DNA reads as TGTGCCAGCAGCTTGGGCGGGAGTCTGGGCTACGAGCAGTACTTC. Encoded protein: CASSLGGSLGYEQYF.